The 16 T cell receptor beta chains below were found in one sample sequenced in a study of neurological immune-mediated disorders (dated by TCRdb to between 2019 and 2020). Receptors were amplified or captured by 5' RACE. Sequencing was carried out with an Illumina HiSeq 2500. TCRdb passed the public sequencing reads through fastp at Q25 and MiXCR, retaining productive beta sequences. Identical CDR3 proteins give one entry, which carries the most common genes and DNA. For this sample there are tens of thousands of distinct CDR3 sequences; roughly 5% appear just once. Approximately 5.6% of the sample is in the top ten clones. The sample consisted of PBMCs. These receptors originate from a human donor with multiple sclerosis. The donor label of this sample is uncertain.

This clonotype was seen ten or more times. The chain couples TRBV5-1 to TRBJ2-2; D not certain. CDR1 and CDR2 from the germline V gene are SGHRS and YFSETQ. V shed 0 bases and J shed 1 base, with 10 bases lying between them. The CDR3 spans 16 residues. The CDR3 region is CASSLAAVVNTGELFF. Written as DNA, the CDR3 is TGCGCCAGCAGCTTGGCGGCCGTCGTGAACACCGGGGAGCTGTTTTTT.

This clonotype appeared many times. The chain uses TRBV12-3 or TRBV12-4 and TRBJ1-2; the match to TRBD1 covers 8 bases. The CDR3 is 14 residues long. V lost 5 bases, J lost 4 bases, and 6 bases stayed unmatched. CDR3 amino acids: CASSPGTGFYGYTF. CDR3 nucleotides: TGTGCCAGCAGTCCTGGGACAGGATTCTATGGCTACACCTTC.

Many counts were recorded for this clonotype. Written as DNA, the CDR3 is TGCGCCAGCAGCTTAGGGCCAGGGCCCCCCAATCAGCCCCAGCATTTT. The encoded protein is CASSLGPGPPNQPQHF. This sequence joins TRBV5-1 and TRBJ1-5; possibly TRBD1 for D (5 bases). Trimming stripped 2 bases from V and 3 bases from J, with 15 bases between. Germline CDR1 is SGHRS and CDR2 is YFSETQ. The CDR3 consists of 16 residues.

This clonotype has a count of ten or more. The J gene is TRBJ2-5, the V gene TRBV20-1, with no clear D. Germline V gene sequence: CDR1 DFQATT, CDR2 SNEGSKA (reference sequence). The CDR3 spans 12 residues. V gave up 1 base and J gave up 1 base, with 4 bases separating them. The CDR3 loop is CSARGSQETQYF. The CDR3 DNA reads TGCAGTGCTAGAGGCAGCCAAGAGACCCAGTACTTC.

The chain couples TRBV20-1 to TRBJ1-1; D perhaps matches TRBD1 (6 bases). The CDR3 consists of 11 residues. With 5 bases removed from V and 11 bases from J, the gap between germline ends came to 15 bases. Germline CDR1 and CDR2: DFQATT and SNEGSKA (reference sequence). The CDR3 bases are TGCAGTGCTGGTTCGGGACAATCGGCTTTCTTT. This sequence encodes CSAGSGQSAFF.

The sample holds many counts of this clonotype. The chain employs TRBV5-6 and TRBJ2-5; 10 bases match TRBD2. CDR1 and CDR2 (germline): SGHDT, YYEEEE. The CDR3 has 18 residues. The V segment lost 0 bases and the J segment 5 bases; nucleotides outside the gene matches: 13. The CDR3 loop is CASSLAGAAGGLWETQYF. The DNA of the CDR3 is TGTGCCAGCAGCTTGGCCGGGGCAGCGGGGGGGCTCTGGGAGACCCAGTACTTC.

This clonotype has at least ten counts. The chain employs TRBV7-2 and TRBJ2-4; no firm D call. The germline V gene has CDR1 SGHTA and CDR2 FQGNSA. The CDR3 length is 19 residues. V was cut by 6 bases and J by 0 bases, with 24 bases left in between. CDR3 coding DNA: TGTGCCAGCAGTCATGTTGCTTGGCAGGTCCGATTAGCCAAAAACATTCAGTACTTC. This encodes CASSHVAWQVRLAKNIQYF.

The chain links TRBV19 to TRBJ1-6, with D possibly being TRBD1 (5 bases). Trimming stripped 8 bases from V and 5 bases from J, with 13 bases between. The CDR3 length is 14 residues. CDR1 is LNHDA, CDR2 SQIVND, per germline (reference sequence). DNA for the CDR3: TGTGCCAGTGGACCCGGGACCGATAATTCACCCCTCCACTTT. Translated, it gives CASGPGTDNSPLHF.

This clonotype was counted many times. The chain has TRBV20-1 and TRBJ2-5, with 9 bases identical to TRBD2. The CDR3 is 15 amino acids. The V and J ends lost 2 bases and 5 bases, in that order; junction bases with no gene match: 9. Germline V CDR1 and CDR2: DFQATT, SNEGSKA (reference sequence). The DNA for the CDR3 is TGCAGTGCTAGACAGGCAGCGGGGGGCCGGGAGACCCAGTACTTC. Its protein is CSARQAAGGRETQYF.

This clonotype showed up many times. This sequence joins TRBV6-5 and TRBJ1-1; perhaps TRBD1 as D (6 bases). V was trimmed by 8 bases and J by 5 bases, leaving 27 bases between them. The length of the CDR3 is 17 residues. In germline, CDR1 is MNHEY, CDR2 SVGAGI. CDR3 in amino acids: CASSRGPGALVQTEAFF. The CDR3, as DNA: TGTGCCAGCTCCCGGGGTCCGGGGGCTTTAGTACAGACTGAAGCTTTCTTT.

This clonotype has ten or more counts. V and J are TRBV5-5 and TRBJ1-2, with D hard to call. The V end lost 1 base, the J end lost 7 bases, and 11 bases lay between the germline ends. Germline V gene data show CDR1 as SGHKS and CDR2 as YYEKEE (reference sequence). The CDR3 is made up of 13 amino acids. Written as DNA, the CDR3 is TGTGCCAGCAGCTTGAGTCGCCATTTTGGCTACACCTTC. It codes for CASSLSRHFGYTF.

This clonotype was counted a few times. At one boundary the junction diverges from the germline segment, which might be a read error. J is TRBJ1-3 and V is TRBV5-1; D not resolved. Germline lookup yields CDR1 SGHRS and CDR2 YFSETQ. This CDR3 region has 13 residues. The CDR3, as DNA: TGCGCCAGCAGCTTGGCGATGGGAAACACCGTAGATTTT. Encoded protein: CASSLAMGNTVDF.

This clonotype was detected ten times or more. The chain links TRBV5-1 to TRBJ2-1; TRBD2 agrees at 11 bases. The CDR3 has 16 amino acids. Trimming removed 2 bases from V and 7 bases from J; junction bases left unmatched: 8. The germline CDR1 and CDR2 sequences are SGHRS and YFSETQ. This CDR3 is CASSLLAGARGNEQFF. In DNA, the CDR3 is TGCGCCAGCAGCTTACTAGCGGGGGCCAGGGGAAATGAGCAGTTCTTC.

The chain carries TRBV6-2 or TRBV6-3 and TRBJ2-1; D may be TRBD1 (5 bases). TRBJ2-7 matches the DNA end more closely, so the J call is doubtful. The CDR3 runs to 13 residues. CDR1 is MNHEY and CDR2 is SVGEGT in the germline V gene. Here the CDR3 reads CASSSDTAYEQYF. CDR3 nucleotides: TGTGCCAGCAGTTCGGACACCGCCTACGAGCAGTACTTC.

The table lists this clonotype with many counts. The genes are TRBV10-2 and TRBJ2-3, with D maybe TRBD2 (5 bases). In germline, CDR1 is WSHSY, CDR2 SAAADI. V was cut by 4 bases and J by 4 bases, with 15 bases left in between. The CDR3 is made up of 15 amino acids. DNA for the CDR3: TGCGCCAGCAGTGGGTGGCCCGGGAAAGCAGATACGCAGTATTTT. It is translated as CASSGWPGKADTQYF.

This clonotype occurred many times. The chain links TRBV7-8 to TRBJ2-1, with a possible D match to TRBD2 (5 bases). The CDR3 is made up of 16 amino acids. Trimming removed 4 bases from V and 0 bases from J, with 13 bases in between. Germline lookup yields CDR1 SGHVS and CDR2 FQNEAQ. The CDR3 reads CASSSAGFSSYNEQFF. CDR3 sequence (DNA): TGTGCCAGCAGCTCGGCGGGTTTTAGCTCCTACAATGAGCAGTTCTTC.